The 5 T cell receptor beta chains presented below share a single source sample, sequenced in a study of shared clonotypes between healthy human individuals. Here immunoSEQ multiplex PCR was the method, and the copy in TCRdb shows in-frame clones only, minus some. The sample shows about 820,000 clones, roughly 92% of them seen only once. Positive CCR7 selection of CD45RO-negative cells yielded the naive CD8 cells, and terminally differentiated effector memory CD45RA+ cells were excluded. Sequencing used naive CD8+ T cells sorted from blood. These receptors were taken from a man younger than 45 in good health.

The chain links TRBV10-3 to TRBJ2-1; 7 bases map to TRBD2. CDR1 and CDR2 from the germline V gene are ENHRY and SYGVKD. J lost 8 bases, V lost 4 bases, and 5 bases had no gene match. This CDR3 contains 13 residues. CDR3 nucleotide sequence: TGTGCCATCAGTGGCCTTGGGGGGGATGAGCAGTTCTTC. Its protein product is CAISGLGGDEQFF.

As to this clone: Other DNA sequences within the sample encode an identical CDR3. This chain uses TRBV29-1 with TRBJ2-7; perhaps TRBD1 as D (5 bases). Germline assignment: CDR1 SQVTM and CDR2 ANQGSEA. The V and J ends lost 6 bases and 2 bases respectively, with 11 bases between them. The CDR3 spans 12 residues. The CDR3 bases are TGCAGCGTAGAGGACACAACCTACGAGCAGTACTTC. This codes for CSVEDTTYEQYF.

V gene TRBV19 combines with J gene TRBJ2-3; 9 nucleotides align to TRBD2. The CDR3 consists of 21 residues. CDR1 LNHDA and CDR2 SQIVND come from the germline V gene (reference sequence). V shed 6 bases and J 6 bases; nucleotides not matched to a gene: 28. The CDR3 sequence: CASSPRGWASGTPLGADTQYF. CDR3 nucleotide sequence: TGTGCCAGTAGCCCCCGAGGGTGGGCTAGCGGGACACCCCTGGGAGCGGATACGCAGTATTTT.

This clone was seen once. V gene TRBV4-3 combines with J gene TRBJ2-2; the match to TRBD1 covers 9 bases. The CDR3 length is 15 residues. J lost 7 bases, V lost 0 bases, and 3 bases had no gene match. Per the germline V gene, CDR1 is LGHNA and CDR2 is YSLEER. This CDR3 reads CASSQDGTGFGELFF. The CDR3 region has the DNA TGCGCCAGCAGCCAAGATGGGACAGGGTTCGGGGAGCTGTTTTTT.

CDR3 nucleotide sequence: TGTGCCAGTAGTGCCCGGGACAGAGACTATGGCTACACCTTC. Translating gives CASSARDRDYGYTF. This chain connects TRBV19 to TRBJ1-2; 7 bases match TRBD1. The CDR3 loop spans 14 amino acids. CDR1 and CDR2 from the germline V gene are LNHDA and SQIVND (reference sequence). V lost 5 bases and J lost 3; bases outside the gene matches: 6.